This T cell receptor beta chain emerged from a study of cytomegalovirus exposure and HLA in healthy donors. Study conclusions and caveats: Donors were assumed by presence/absence analyses to have roughly uniform sequencing depth. Apparent HLA restriction characterized most CMV-associated TCR beta chains in a later analysis. Later on, a genetic analysis was performed. It linked a missense variant in DCLRE1C with V- and J-gene trimming of TCR beta.

Donors consisted of healthy bone marrow donors. A note on this clone: The antigen is not known.

PCR involved 60 Vbeta and 13 Jbeta primers. Some clones are missing from TCRdb's copy, which holds only in-frame ones; the method was immunoSEQ multiplex PCR. The table includes some 130,000 clones, 70% detected once. The TCR sequence derives from a woman aged 55-69 years in good health and CMV-seropositive. Material: PBMCs.

CDR3 in DNA: TGTGCCAGCAGGACATCGGGAAGCGGGAGGGCGGTTGAGCAGTTCTTC. Protein: CASRTSGSGRAVEQFF. The V gene is TRBV5-4, the J gene TRBJ2-1, with 10 bases matching TRBD2. CDR3 size: 16 residues. J gave up 9 bases and V 5 bases, and 14 bases lay outside the gene matches. Germline V gene lookup returns CDR1 SGHNT and CDR2 YYREEE (reference sequence).